What follows are 20 T cell receptor beta chains derived from one specimen sequenced in a study of OX40 agonist ivuxolimab in advanced cancers. The data were produced by immunoSEQ multiplex PCR, yet TCRdb's version contains in-frame clones alone and is incomplete. The table includes over 65,000 clones, approximately 85% detected once. The sample in question was CD4+ or CD8+ T cells sorted from blood, obtained in a trial of the OX40 agonist ivuxolimab. The origin of the receptors is an adult with an advanced solid tumor such as melanoma, head and neck, liver or kidney cancer.

With regard to this clone: The junction departs from the called germline gene at one end, perhaps through a read error. The same CDR3 also results from other DNA sequences found in this sample. V usage is TRBV18 and J usage is TRBJ2-5, with D maybe TRBD2 (5 bases). Per the germline V gene, CDR1 is KGHSH and CDR2 is LQKENI. The CDR3 consists of 15 residues. The CDR3 protein is CASSPRGAIQETQYF. In nucleotides, the CDR3 is TGTGCCAGCTCACCCCGGGGAGCGATACAAGAAACCCAGTACTTC. Combining the CDR3 with reference TRBV18 and TRBJ2-5 gives the whole variable domain NAGVMQNPRHLVRRRGQEARLRCSPMKGHSHVYWYRQLPEEGLKFMVYLQKENIIDESGMPKERFSAEFPKEGPSILRIQQVVRGDSAAYFCASSPRGAIQETQYFGPGTRLLVL.

V and J are TRBV7-9 and TRBJ2-5; D gene uncertain. Between the trimmed V and J ends, which lost 7 bases and 7 bases, there was a span of 16 bases. Germline loops: CDR1 SEHNR, CDR2 FQNEAQ (reference sequence). The CDR3 has 13 residues. The chain's CDR3 is CASTTTTPATQYF. The DNA for the CDR3 is TGTGCCAGCACTACGACGACCCCCGCGACCCAGTACTTC.

The chain links TRBV7-9 to TRBJ2-7; the D gene could be TRBD1 or TRBD2 (6 bases each). CDR3 length: 12 amino acids. The ends were cut back, 7 bases at V and 7 bases at J, with 14 bases in the middle. CDR1 is SEHNR and CDR2 is FQNEAQ in the germline V gene (reference sequence). The CDR3 DNA sequence: TGTGCCAGCATGAGGGGGGTGGGAGAGCAGTACTTC. It codes for CASMRGVGEQYF. Based on the CDR3 plus reference TRBV7-9 and TRBJ2-7, the full variable domain is DTGVSQNPRHKITKRGQNVTFRCDPISEHNRLYWYRQTLGQGPEFLTYFQNEAQLEKSRLLSDRFSAERPKGSFSTLEIQRTEQGDSAMYLCASMRGVGEQYFGPGTRLTVT.

On this clone: In the same sample, other DNA sequences code for this CDR3. This chain connects TRBV7-2 to TRBJ2-7; D is undetermined. Germline-derived CDR1 and CDR2 are SGHTA and FQGNSA. The CDR3 is 11 amino acids. Trimming removed 2 bases at V and 6 bases at J, with 5 bases between. CDR3 loop: CASSLSGEQYF. The CDR3, as DNA: TGTGCCAGCAGCTTATCGGGCGAGCAGTACTTC.

Only a few counts were recorded for this clone. This sequence joins TRBV2 and TRBJ1-5; possible D gene TRBD1, 5 bases. The V end lost 1 base, the J end lost 1 base, and 8 bases lay between the germline ends. The CDR3 is made up of 15 amino acids. Germline loops: CDR1 SNHLY, CDR2 FYNNEI. The CDR3 DNA reads as TGTGCCAGCAGTGAAGTTGGGGGGAGCAATCAGCCCCAGCATTTT. Its translation: CASSEVGGSNQPQHF. Together with reference TRBV2 and TRBJ1-5, the CDR3 gives the full variable domain: EPEVTQTPSHQVTQMGQEVILRCVPISNHLYFYWYRQILGQKVEFLVSFYNNEISEKSEIFDDQFSVERPDGSNFTLKIRSTKLEDSAMYFCASSEVGGSNQPQHFGDGTRLSIL.

CDR3 DNA sequence: TGTGCCAGCAGCGTATATATTCCGGGACAGAGCTCTGGGGCCAACGTCCTGACTTTC. Translation gives CASSVYIPGQSSGANVLTF. This chain uses TRBV9 with TRBJ2-6, with 7 bases matching TRBD1. This CDR3 spans 19 amino acids. The V gene end was trimmed by 1 base and the J gene end by 0 bases; junction bases not matched to a gene: 10. Looked up from germline, CDR1 is SGDLS and CDR2 is YYNGEE.

The J gene is TRBJ2-1, the V gene TRBV5-1; D gene ambiguous. The CDR3 totals 15 residues. V was clipped by 4 bases and J by 0 bases, with 11 bases between them. CDR1 and CDR2 (germline): SGHRS, YFSETQ. For the CDR3, the DNA is TGCGCCAGCAGCACCAACTCAGGCTCCTACAATGAGCAGTTCTTC. Amino acid sequence: CASSTNSGSYNEQFF.

This clone was recorded only once. The V gene is TRBV5-1, the J gene TRBJ1-4; possible D gene TRBD1, 6 bases. The CDR3 has 16 amino acids. The V gene's germline CDR1 is SGHRS and CDR2 YFSETQ. V lost 3 bases and J 2 bases, leaving 14 bases between the germline ends. The CDR3 DNA is TGCGCCAGCAGCTACCTGGGGGGCTTGACTAATGAAAAACTGTTTTTT. Its protein product is CASSYLGGLTNEKLFF.

V and J are TRBV4-1 and TRBJ2-7, with 10 bases fitting TRBD2. The CDR3 extends over 15 amino acids. Germline CDR1 MGHRA, CDR2 YSYEKL. Trimming at V came to 3 bases and at J to 4 bases, leaving 6 bases not matched to a gene. This CDR3 is CASSQEREGQYEQYF. CDR3 nucleotide sequence: TGCGCCAGCAGCCAGGAGCGGGAGGGCCAATACGAGCAGTACTTC.

J is TRBJ2-1 and V is TRBV15; D unclear. Germline loops: CDR1 LNHNV, CDR2 YYDKDF (reference sequence). Trimming pared 1 base from V and 5 bases from J, leaving 9 bases between. The CDR3 covers 14 residues. Here the CDR3 DNA reads TGTGCCACCAGCAGAGTAGGCACCGACAATGAGCAGTTCTTC. The encoded protein is CATSRVGTDNEQFF. Together with reference TRBV15 and TRBJ2-1, the CDR3 gives the full variable domain: DAMVIQNPRYQVTQFGKPVTLSCSQTLNHNVMYWYQQKSSQAPKLLFHYYDKDFNNEADTPDNFQSRRPNTSFCFLDIRSPGLGDTAMYLCATSRVGTDNEQFFGPGTRLTVL.

V is TRBV28 and J is TRBJ1-1; D is uncertain. The germline V and J ends were trimmed by 6 bases and 1 base, with 6 bases remaining between them. Germline CDR1 MDHEN, CDR2 SYDVKM. The CDR3 spans 12 residues. The CDR3 DNA reads as TGTGCCAGCAGCCTACAGAACACTGAAGCTTTCTTT. It yields the protein CASSLQNTEAFF.

Comments on this clone: Other DNA sequences of this sample code for an identical CDR3. The chain is built from TRBV6-5 and TRBJ2-2; D not resolved. CDR1 and CDR2 from the germline V gene are MNHEY and SVGAGI. This CDR3 spans 13 amino acids. Trimming took off 7 bases at V and 0 bases at J, with 6 bases between the two ends. The CDR3 DNA is TGTGCCAGCACGAGCGCGAACACCGGGGAGCTGTTTTTT. This translates into CASTSANTGELFF.

J is TRBJ2-7 and V is TRBV2; D is possibly TRBD1 (6 bases). The V end was cut by 8 bases, the J end by 4 bases, with 12 bases between. The CDR3 runs 12 residues. Per the germline V gene, CDR1 is SNHLY and CDR2 is FYNNEI. The CDR3 is CASSGQLYEQYF. CDR3 coding DNA: TGTGCCAGCTCCGGACAGTTATACGAGCAGTACTTC.

This clone was observed a few times. The J gene is TRBJ1-5, the V gene TRBV2; possible D gene TRBD1, 5 bases. The germline CDR1 and CDR2 sequences are SNHLY and FYNNEI. V lost 7 bases, J lost 0 bases, and 7 bases lay in between. CDR3 length: 13 residues. For the CDR3, the DNA is TGTGCCAGCACGGACAATAGCAATCAGCCCCAGCATTTT. This translates into CASTDNSNQPQHF.

This chain connects TRBV7-8 to TRBJ2-5, with no clear D. The CDR3 loop spans 12 amino acids. Trimming shortened V by 5 bases and J by 5 bases, and 9 bases separated the two germline ends. Germline V CDR1 and CDR2: SGHVS, FQNEAQ. The CDR3 here is CASSPSWETQYF. The CDR3 nucleotides read TGTGCCAGCAGCCCCTCCTGGGAGACCCAGTACTTC. Full variable domain (rest looked up from reference TRBV7-8 and TRBJ2-5): GAGVSQSPRYKVAKRGQDVALRCDPISGHVSLFWYQQALGQGPEFLTYFQNEAQLDKSGLPSDRFFAERPEGSVSTLKIQRTQQEDSAVYLCASSPSWETQYFGPGTRLLVL.

The gene calls are TRBV6-5 and TRBJ1-5; D perhaps matches TRBD1 (6 bases). The V gene lost 5 bases and the J gene lost 7 bases, with 15 bases spanning the gap. CDR1 and CDR2 (germline): MNHEY, SVGAGI. The CDR3 spans 14 residues. The CDR3 region is CASSRTGSGQPQHF. Here the CDR3 DNA reads TGTGCCAGCAGTCGAACAGGGTCGGGACAGCCCCAGCATTTT.

This chain links TRBV5-1 with TRBJ1-2; perhaps TRBD1 as D (5 bases). V was trimmed by 4 bases and J by 7 bases, leaving 23 bases between them. Germline CDR1 reads SGHRS; CDR2 reads YFSETQ. The CDR3 covers 16 residues. The chain's CDR3 is CASSIWDPRLISGYTF. The CDR3 DNA follows: TGCGCCAGCAGCATCTGGGACCCTCGCCTCATTTCTGGCTACACCTTC.

J is TRBJ2-2 and V is TRBV5-1, with D tentatively TRBD1 (5 bases). This CDR3 region has 15 residues. In germline, CDR1 is SGHRS, CDR2 YFSETQ. V lost 0 bases, J lost 4 bases, and 10 bases lay in between. The CDR3 sequence is CASSLARVATGELFF. The CDR3 DNA reads TGCGCCAGCAGCTTGGCCAGGGTGGCCACCGGGGAGCTGTTTTTT.

The rearrangement uses TRBV18 and TRBJ2-7, with 12 positions matching TRBD1. J was trimmed by 7 bases and V by 5 bases; bases with no gene match: 6. There are 14 residues in the CDR3. Germline V gene sequence: CDR1 KGHSH, CDR2 LQKENI. The CDR3 bases are TGTGCCAGCTCAACGGGACAGGGGGCAGGGGAGCAGTACTTC. Translated, it gives CASSTGQGAGEQYF. Full variable domain (missing parts from reference TRBV18 and TRBJ2-7): NAGVMQNPRHLVRRRGQEARLRCSPMKGHSHVYWYRQLPEEGLKFMVYLQKENIIDESGMPKERFSAEFPKEGPSILRIQQVVRGDSAAYFCASSTGQGAGEQYFGPGTRLTVT.

The gene calls are TRBV7-9 and TRBJ1-5; TRBD1 might be the D (6 bases). This CDR3 has 19 residues. Germline CDR1 and CDR2: SEHNR and FQNEAQ (reference sequence). Trimming took off 5 bases at V and 0 bases at J, with 23 bases between the two ends. The CDR3 DNA sequence: TGTGCCAGCAGCCCCCACTCCAACCTCAGGGGATCTAGCAATCAGCCCCAGCATTTT. Residues: CASSPHSNLRGSSNQPQHF.